This T cell receptor beta chain was sequenced for a study of blood T cells in healthy people across ages. General study findings and limits: Older age went with lower TCR beta diversity per million T cells, in a roughly linear way.

Note on this clonotype: Its cognate antigen is unknown.

V lost 10 bases to trimming and J lost 4 bases; unmatched junction nucleotides: 6. Germline CDR1 and CDR2: LGHDT and YNNKEL (reference sequence). This CDR3 has 14 amino acids. Then a second PCR, running roughly 7 to 11 cycles, was carried out with a sample-barcoded 5' primer and a J-beta primer mix. TCRdb redid the calling of the 5' RACE reads with MiXCR, one entry per CDR3 protein. The sample lists roughly 1.7 million distinct CDR3 sequences, almost 35% occurring once. This clonotype was obtained from a woman in her twenties or thirties in good health. The chain links TRBV3-1 to TRBJ2-2, with 10 bases lining up with TRBD1. The sequencing input was blood. CDR3 nucleotides: TGTGCCACAAGACAGGGGGCCGGCACCGGGGAGCTGTTTTTT. This encodes CATRQGAGTGELFF.